This is a list of T cell receptor beta chains from one sample in a study of T cell responses to AZD1222 COVID-19 vaccine. Produced via immunoSEQ multiplex PCR; TCRdb's table is partial and in-frame only. The sample includes 90,000 to 150,000 clones, under 95% of them seen just once. The sample in question was peripheral blood, obtained on day 0 of AZD1222 vaccination. Receptors originate from an adult in good health. Both conserved end residues are part of each CDR3. The order of the fields is J gene, D gene, V gene, clone size, CDR3 DNA, CDR3 protein. A D gene is named only where the DNA matches it firmly. Part of the rows lack a size; the others show once, few, many or a class for expanded clones.

TRBJ2-1,NA,TRBV6-5,NA,TGTGCCAGCAGTCCCACCGCCTACAATGAGCAGTTCTTC,CASSPTAYNEQFF
TRBJ1-4,NA,TRBV11-2,NA,TGTGCCAGCAGCTTAAAGTGGGAAAATGAAAAACTGTTTTTT,CASSLKWENEKLFF
TRBJ1-6,NA,TRBV25-1,NA,TGTGCCAGCAGTGCTTTTAGTTCACCCCTCCACTTT,CASSAFSSPLHF
TRBJ1-5,TRBD1,TRBV6-5,once,TGTGCCAGCAGTAAGGGGGGACAGGACAATCAGCCCCAGCATTTT,CASSKGGQDNQPQHF
TRBJ1-5,NA,TRBV3-1/TRBV3-2,NA,TGTGCCAGCAGCCAAGCTTTGGGCCAGCCCCAGCATTTT,CASSQALGQPQHF
TRBJ2-2,NA,TRBV5-1,NA,TGCGCCAGCAGCCCCTGGGGAGCGGAGAACACCGGGGAGCTGTTTTTT,CASSPWGAENTGELFF
TRBJ1-1,NA,TRBV6-5,NA,TGTGCCAGTCTTCCCCCTGGGGGGTATAGTTCTGAAGCTTTCTTT,CASLPPGGYSSEAFF
TRBJ2-7,TRBD1,TRBV7-3,NA,TGTGCCAGCAGCTCCGGGACAGGGAGCGAGCAGTACTTC,CASSSGTGSEQYF
TRBJ2-2,TRBD1,TRBV18,NA,TGTGCCAGCTCAGACAGGGGGCTCGACACCGGGGAGCTGTTTTTT,CASSDRGLDTGELFF
TRBJ1-4,NA,TRBV9,NA,TGTGCCAGCAGCGTAGGGCAGGGGCCCACTCTTAATGAAAAACTGTTTTTT,CASSVGQGPTLNEKLFF
TRBJ1-3,NA,TRBV6-5,NA,TGTGCCAGCAGTTACACAGGCGCCTCTGGAAACACCATATATTTT,CASSYTGASGNTIYF
TRBJ2-2,NA,TRBV27,NA,TGTGCCAGCAGTTTCCGACAGGCCGGGGAGCTGTTTTTT,CASSFRQAGELFF
TRBJ1-6,NA,TRBV6-5,NA,TGTGCCAGCGAAGGGGCGAGCTCCTATAATTCACCCCTCCACTTT,CASEGASSYNSPLHF
TRBJ1-1,NA,TRBV29-1,few,TGCAGCGTAGGGACGGGGATGGGTGAAGCTTTCTTT,CSVGTGMGEAFF
TRBJ2-1,TRBD2,TRBV10-3,NA,TGTGCCATCACCGGGACTAGCGGGTCCTACAATGAGCAGTTCTTC,CAITGTSGSYNEQFF
TRBJ2-2,NA,TRBV4-1,NA,TGCGCCAGCAGCCCAGGGTTTAGGGACACCGGGGAGCTGTTTTTT,CASSPGFRDTGELFF
TRBJ2-3,TRBD2,TRBV5-1,NA,TGCGCCAGCAGAGAAGGCAGCGGGAGTGGCACAGATACGCAGTATTTT,CASREGSGSGTDTQYF
TRBJ2-7,NA,TRBV18,NA,TGTGCCAGCTCACCACTTCCGGGGAACTCCTACGAGCAGTACTTC,CASSPLPGNSYEQYF
TRBJ2-7,NA,TRBV15,NA,TGTGCCACCAGCAGAGAGAGTACCCCCGAGGACGAGCAGTACTTC,CATSRESTPEDEQYF
TRBJ2-7,TRBD2,TRBV11-2,NA,TGTGCCAGCAGCTTGGTTTGGGGAGGGACCTACGAGCAGTACTTC,CASSLVWGGTYEQYF
TRBJ1-2,TRBD1,TRBV9,NA,TGTGCCAGCAGCGTAGCCGGGACAGAATCCTATGGCTACACCTTC,CASSVAGTESYGYTF
TRBJ1-6,NA,TRBV28,NA,TGTGCCAGCAGTTTATCAATGGGGCCGATAAATAATTCACCCCTCCACTTT,CASSLSMGPINNSPLHF
TRBJ2-7,TRBD2,TRBV9,once,TGTGCCAGCAGCCTCGGACTAGCCTACGAGCAGTACTTC,CASSLGLAYEQYF
TRBJ1-2,NA,TRBV12-3/TRBV12-4,NA,TGTGCCAGCACCCCTGGGGGTAGCTATGGCTACACCTTC,CASTPGGSYGYTF